This T cell receptor beta chain came from a study of T-cell memory formation after mild COVID-19. V was shortened by 4 bases and J by 4 bases, with 11 bases between the two germline ends. The CDR3 consists of 14 residues. CDR1 is MNHEY, CDR2 SMNVEV, per germline (reference sequence). MiXCR, run by TCRdb on the 5' RACE reads, gives a single entry per CDR3 protein. This table has approximately 480,000 distinct CDR3 sequences, about 20% appearing once. The material sequenced was PBMCs or a T cell subset sorted from them (not recorded which). J is TRBJ2-4 and V is TRBV27; unclear D gene. This receptor was obtained from an adult woman who had mild COVID-19 (a few samples of this study predate the infection). Cell type and time point are not known. CDR3 nucleotides: TGTGCCAGCAGTTCCCAGTCACCGAAAAACATTCAGTACTTC. Residues: CASSSQSPKNIQYF.